This T cell receptor beta chain was sequenced during a study of T cells after posttransplantation cyclophosphamide. V was shortened by 2 bases and J by 2 bases, with 13 bases between the two germline ends. Germline CDR1 and CDR2: MGHRA and YSYEKL. The CDR3 covers 15 residues. This clone was recorded at least ten times. The antigen remains undetermined. Points from the study as a whole: Tissue-infiltrating T cells from skin or gut overlapped little with blood T cells. TRB clonality was highly associated with recipient CMV seropositivity and reactivation. Donor-recipient repertoire similarity was low at 1-2 months, rising over year one.

The assay was immunoSEQ multiplex PCR, and TCRdb's table has in-frame clones only and misses some. This sample carries tens of thousands of clones, none of them present only once. The chain couples TRBV4-1 to TRBJ2-7, with a possible D match to TRBD1 (6 bases). The source is a middle-aged man in good health, CMV-negative, and a related stem cell transplant donor. Input material: PBMCs. The CDR3 region is CASSQSPGQTYEQYF. The CDR3 DNA reads as TGCGCCAGCAGCCAAAGCCCCGGACAGACCTACGAGCAGTACTTC.